This entry is about one TCR beta chain. Sequencing used immunoSEQ multiplex PCR; TCRdb keeps in-frame clones, though not all of them. Of approximately 110,000 clones in the sample, 80% to 90% were seen once. This CDR3 has 16 amino acids. CDR1 is MGHRA and CDR2 is YSYEKL in the germline V gene. V was trimmed by 0 bases and J by 8 bases, leaving 19 bases between them. This entry is derived from a study of blood T cell repertoires in COVID-19. Whole-study context: Material from acute and convalescent COVID-19 was sourced from the United States, Italy and Spain. T cells, B-cell-depleted T cells, or PBMCs supplied cDNA or gDNA.

This clonotype was sampled from a woman aged 50 to 60 with active or convalescent COVID-19. The gene calls are TRBV4-1 and TRBJ1-2; the D gene is possibly TRBD1 (6 bases). The sample taken for sequencing was peripheral blood. DNA of the CDR3: TGCGCCAGCAGCCAAGATGGATGGGGGCAGGGGAGAGGCTACACCTTC. It is translated as CASSQDGWGQGRGYTF.